The TCR beta chain described here comes from a study of blood T cells in healthy people across ages. About the research overall: Template switching captured about one barcoded beta molecule per two T cells. Findings of the study overall: Estimated diversity that came from one million T cells was considered an underestimate.

Primers used in a second PCR of roughly 7 to 11 cycles were a sample-barcoded 5' primer and a J-beta primer mix. Each cDNA molecule was tagged by a template-switch adaptor that had 12 random nucleotides. TCRdb reprocessed the 5' RACE reads via MiXCR and lists one record per CDR3 protein. The sample includes around 1.5 million distinct CDR3 sequences, almost 35% of them seen just once. This clonotype was observed a few times. Its antigen is undetermined. V lost 8 bases and J 1 base, leaving 14 bases between the germline ends. From germline, CDR1 is MGHRA and CDR2 YSYEKL. The CDR3 extends over 15 amino acids.

The receptor comes from a woman aged 25 to 39 in good health. Sequenced material: blood. The chain joins TRBV4-1 to TRBJ2-2; possibly TRBD1 for D (6 bases). The CDR3 sequence is CASYNLQGNTGELFF. The CDR3 region has the DNA TGCGCCAGCTATAACCTACAGGGGAACACCGGGGAGCTGTTTTTT.